What follows are 7 T cell receptor beta chains derived from one specimen sequenced in a study of T-cell reconstitution after alpha-beta-depleted transplantation in children. The authors prepared the TCRbeta library with unique molecular identifiers. MiXCR, applied by TCRdb to the PCR reads, yields one record per CDR3 protein. The sample has around 700,000 distinct CDR3 sequences, around 13% seen once; the top ten hold around 0.79%. Sequenced material: PBMCs, taken before TCRalphabeta/CD19-depleted stem cell transplant. The source is a girl between 2 and 10 years old with congenital amegakaryocytic thrombocytopenia, due to receive a stem cell transplant.

This clonotype was observed at least ten times. The chain links TRBV29-1 to TRBJ2-3; D may be TRBD2 (6 bases). CDR3 length: 13 amino acids. Germline CDR1 SQVTM, CDR2 ANQGSEA. Trimming removed 5 bases from V and 1 base from J, with 10 bases in between. This CDR3 is CSVCGTRTDTQYF. CDR3 bases: TGCAGCGTTTGCGGGACCCGCACAGATACGCAGTATTTT.

The V call is TRBV6-1, the J call TRBJ2-3, with 11 nucleotides matching TRBD2. Germline assignment: CDR1 MNHNS and CDR2 SASEGT. V lost 6 bases to trimming and J lost 3 bases; unmatched junction nucleotides: 5. The CDR3 loop spans 15 amino acids. The CDR3 DNA reads as TGTGCCAGCAGGGTAGCGGGGGGGGTGACAGATACGCAGTATTTT. Its protein is CASRVAGGVTDTQYF.

This clonotype was observed at least ten times. The rearrangement joins TRBV20-1 to TRBJ2-7; D might be TRBD1 (5 bases). Trimming took off 0 bases at V and 4 bases at J, with 16 bases between the two ends. There are 15 residues in the CDR3. Germline values: CDR1 DFQATT, CDR2 SNEGSKA (reference sequence). The DNA for the CDR3 is TGCAGTGCTAGAGACGGAGTACCAGGGAAGTACGAGCAGTACTTC. Its translation is CSARDGVPGKYEQYF.

This clonotype was counted a few times. This chain joins TRBV29-1 and TRBJ1-2, with 9 bases matching TRBD1. V was pared by 6 bases and J by 7 bases, with 6 bases of the junction left unmatched. CDR3 length: 12 amino acids. Germline CDR1 and CDR2: SQVTM and ANQGSEA. The CDR3 DNA is TGCAGCGTGGACGGGACAGGGTTTGGCTACACCTTC. Translated: CSVDGTGFGYTF.

V is TRBV20-1 and J is TRBJ2-3; D possibly corresponds to TRBD1 (6 bases). Trimming removed 1 base at V and 5 bases at J, with 16 bases between. The CDR3 is 15 amino acids. Germline lookup yields CDR1 DFQATT and CDR2 SNEGSKA (reference sequence). The CDR3 loop reads CSARAHSLGGDTQYF. Here the CDR3 DNA reads TGCAGTGCTAGAGCGCACAGCCTAGGGGGAGATACGCAGTATTTT.

This clonotype has more than one count but fewer than ten. V usage is TRBV29-1 and J usage is TRBJ1-2; no reliable D call. CDR1 is SQVTM and CDR2 is ANQGSEA in the germline V gene. Trimming stripped 5 bases from V and 8 bases from J, with 15 bases between. The CDR3 length is 12 residues. The DNA for the CDR3 is TGCAGCGTTATTAGGCTGGATGAAGGCTACACCTTC. Protein sequence: CSVIRLDEGYTF.

Turning to this clonotype: A much larger clone differs from this one at a single base, so this may be a read error. The chain employs TRBV20-1 and TRBJ2-3; D is undetermined. The CDR3 length is 14 residues. Trimming removed 6 bases from V and 2 bases from J, with 15 bases in between. Germline V gene data show CDR1 as DFQATT and CDR2 as SNEGSKA (reference sequence). CDR3 sequence: CSAESTLYTDTQYF. CDR3 nucleotide sequence: TGCAGTGCCGAGTCGACATTGTACACAGATACGCAGTATTTT.